This TCR beta chain was profiled in a study of cytomegalovirus exposure and HLA in healthy donors. Whole-study results and caveats: Some 150 TCR beta chains were listed as cytomegalovirus-associated.

The table lists this clone with a count of one. Its target is not known. PCR amplification relied on 60 Vbeta primers (plus 13 Jbeta primers). The assay was immunoSEQ multiplex PCR, and TCRdb's table has in-frame clones only and misses some. Among under 70,000 clones listed, around 80% were seen once. Germline trimming cut 0 bases from V and 1 base from J; bases unmatched to any gene: 8. The CDR3 sequence is 17 residues long. The germline V gene encodes CDR1 SEHNR and CDR2 FQNEAQ (reference sequence). The sequence was obtained from a man aged 45-60 years in good health and CMV-seronegative. The chain recombines TRBV7-9 with TRBJ2-5; the match to TRBD2 covers 7 bases. What was sequenced was PBMCs. The CDR3 loop is CASSLAGFGEGQETQYF. CDR3 coding DNA: TGTGCCAGCAGCTTAGCGGGTTTCGGGGAGGGCCAAGAGACCCAGTACTTC.